The TCR beta chain described here comes from a study of OX40 agonist ivuxolimab in advanced cancers. Describing the broader study: Ivuxolimab was an agonistic, fully human IgG2 monoclonal antibody directed against OX40 (CD134), a costimulatory receptor. Patients were allowed to have had prior anti-PD-1, anti-PD-L1 or anti-CTLA-4 therapy, and around two fifths of the dose-escalation patients had been treated with checkpoint inhibitors. The paper reports the monotherapy dose-escalation portion (N = 52 patients) of the phase I ivuxolimab trial. Partial responses occurred in three dose-escalation patients, of whom one had hepatocellular carcinoma and two had cutaneous melanoma. Intravenous ivuxolimab was administered to patients every 2 weeks at six dose levels: 0.01, 0.1, 0.3, 1.5, 3 and 10 mg/kg. The purpose of peripheral TCRbeta sequencing was to test whether ivuxolimab changed TCR sequence diversity and led to clonal T-cell expansion. The dose-escalation cohort was roughly 87% male with a mean age of approximately 60 years, ranging from roughly 20 to 80. Of the 50 or so patients in dose escalation, about 19 had hepatocellular carcinoma, roughly 15 had melanoma, 9 had renal cell carcinoma and 9 had head and neck cancer. What the work shows at the level of the full study, not this receptor alone: Low levels of normalized T-cell clonal expansion were also seen in some patients who did not respond. In partial responders in the 0.1-3.0 mg/kg groups, normalized peripheral clonal expansion was found to be among the lowest, especially among CD8+ T cells. After ivuxolimab, expanded clones were on average more numerous among CD8+ T cells than among CD4+ T cells. Which antigens the clonally expanded peripheral T cells were specific for was not determined. At doses of 0.1 to 3.0 mg/kg, clonal expansion of both CD4+ and CD8+ T cells in blood was seen between baseline and week 6.

The trial excluded patients who had a history of autoimmune disease or were on systemic immunosuppression. Peripheral blood for TCR sequencing was drawn from every dose cohort at baseline, at cycle 4 day 1 and at cycle 7 day 1. The samples were taken from a phase I, first-in-human, multicenter, open-label dose-escalation trial of ivuxolimab. Adults with locally advanced or metastatic head and neck squamous cell, hepatocellular, melanoma or renal cell carcinoma were enrolled in the trial. Before TCR sequencing, CD4+ T cells and CD8+ T cells from peripheral blood were sorted into separate populations. Comment on this clone: What antigen it recognizes has not been identified. No base-level quality is on record; no much larger clone is a single base apart.

For sequencing of the TCRbeta CDR3 region, genomic DNA was extracted from the sorted cells. TCRbeta CDR3 regions were sequenced using the immunoSEQ Assay. Here the immuneACCESS table is served through TCRdb, limited to in-frame sequences with V and J called. Missing clones are a known gap in these copies; in checked studies unresolved V genes cover under half, and the rest lacks a known reason. The sample data list around 60,000 clones, and 60% to 85% of these were observed just once. The ten largest make up roughly a tenth of the sample. This TCR came from an adult with an advanced solid tumor such as melanoma, head and neck, liver or kidney cancer. This specimen consisted of CD4+ or CD8+ T cells sorted from blood, obtained in a trial of the OX40 agonist ivuxolimab.

The base sequence is TGTGCCAGCAGCTCGCCCGGACAAAGTCAGCCCCAGCATTTT. It translates to CASSSPGQSQPQHF. The V and J segments used are TRBV7-9 and TRBJ1-5; the D gene is possibly TRBD1, with 5 bases matching. The CDR3 holds 14 amino acids from the cysteine to the phenylalanine. Of all the DNA, just the CDR3 is kept, 42 bases in frame from base 1. Based on the germline V gene (reference sequence), the CDR1 and CDR2 sequences are SEHNR and FQNEAQ. V sheds 4 bases and J sheds 6 bases, leaving 13 bases between their ends.